These 10 T cell receptor beta chains were sequenced from one sample in a study of CD8 T cells in Susac syndrome. The RNA input was roughly 0.45 to 1 ug, and it was reverse transcribed with random hexamers. TCRdb recomputed calls from the immunoSEQ multiplex PCR reads with MiXCR, one row per CDR3 protein. Of approximately 120,000 distinct CDR3 sequences in the sample, 96% were seen once. Material: CD4+ T cells from PBMCs. These receptors came from a human donor in good health.

This sequence joins TRBV12-3 or TRBV12-4 and TRBJ1-6; D is ambiguous. The CDR3 loop spans 15 amino acids. Trimming stripped 5 bases from V and 5 bases from J, with 13 bases between. The CDR3 loop is CASSRSPRNNSPLHF. The CDR3 bases are TGTGCCAGCAGTCGGAGTCCGCGGAATAATTCACCCCTCCACTTT.

The J gene is TRBJ1-6, the V gene TRBV6-5; D may be TRBD1 (6 bases). Germline V gene data show CDR1 as MNHEY and CDR2 as SVGAGI. V was clipped by 2 bases and J by 7 bases, with 9 bases between them. CDR3 length: 14 amino acids. CDR3 protein: CASSYEGGNSPLHF. In nucleotides, the CDR3 is TGTGCCAGCAGTTACGAGGGGGGAAATTCACCCCTCCACTTT.

The V and J genes are TRBV6-1 and TRBJ2-3, with 9 bases that match TRBD2. Germline loops: CDR1 MNHNS, CDR2 SASEGT. The V and J ends lost 6 bases and 6 bases, in that order; junction bases with no gene match: 4. This CDR3 region has 13 residues. CDR3 amino acids: CASSRLAADTQYF. CDR3 nucleotides: TGTGCCAGCAGCCGACTAGCGGCCGATACGCAGTATTTT.

The chain uses TRBV28 and TRBJ2-1; TRBD1 matches 10 bases. The germline CDR1 and CDR2 sequences are MDHEN and SYDVKM. The ends lost 4 bases at V and 0 bases at J; junction bases unmatched: 12. This CDR3 is 19 amino acids long. CDR3 sequence: CASSSRQGAQGYSYNEQFF. The CDR3 coding sequence is TGTGCCAGCAGTTCGAGACAGGGGGCCCAGGGCTACTCCTACAATGAGCAGTTCTTC.

The chain recombines TRBV29-1 with TRBJ2-1, with D perhaps assigned TRBD1 or TRBD2 (5 bases each). CDR1 and CDR2 from the germline V gene are SQVTM and ANQGSEA. The CDR3 runs to 12 residues. The ends were cut back, 4 bases at V and 8 bases at J, with 12 bases in the middle. CDR3 amino acids: CSVVGAGDEQFF. As DNA, the CDR3 is TGCAGCGTTGTCGGGGCTGGAGATGAGCAGTTCTTC.

The V call is TRBV12-3 or TRBV12-4, the J call TRBJ1-1, with TRBD1 as a possible D gene (5 bases). The CDR3 is 13 amino acids. V lost 6 bases to trimming and J lost 1 base, with 9 bases between them. CDR3 sequence (DNA): TGTGCCAGCAGCCCCGGACAGAACACTGAAGCTTTCTTT. It specifies CASSPGQNTEAFF.

The chain links TRBV30 to TRBJ1-2; D call uncertain. CDR1 is GTSNPN and CDR2 is SVGIG in the germline V gene (reference sequence). CDR3 length: 12 amino acids. Trimming shortened V by 5 bases and J by 6 bases, and 13 bases separated the two germline ends. CDR3 sequence: CAWSPRGDGYTF. CDR3 DNA: TGTGCCTGGTCGCCCCGAGGAGATGGCTACACCTTC.

CDR3 in DNA: TGCGCCAGCAGCGCGGGACAGAGCTCCTACAATGAGCAGTTCTTC. As protein: CASSAGQSSYNEQFF. This chain joins TRBV5-1 and TRBJ2-1, with D perhaps matching TRBD1 (7 bases). Trimming pared 4 bases from V and 0 bases from J, leaving 11 bases between. The CDR3 covers 15 residues. Germline V gene lookup returns CDR1 SGHRS and CDR2 YFSETQ.

V usage is TRBV24-1 and J usage is TRBJ2-5, with D perhaps TRBD2 (6 bases). CDR1 is KGHDR and CDR2 is SFDVKD in the germline V gene. The CDR3 consists of 15 residues. With 4 bases removed from V and 2 bases from J, the gap between germline ends came to 13 bases. CDR3 residues: CATSETRRAQETQYF. The CDR3, as DNA: TGTGCCACCAGTGAAACCCGGAGGGCACAAGAGACCCAGTACTTC.

V is TRBV12-3 or TRBV12-4 and J is TRBJ2-7; weak D call: TRBD2 (5 bases). Trimming pared 7 bases from V and 3 bases from J, leaving 13 bases between. CDR3 length: 13 amino acids. The chain's CDR3 is CASTRKEGYEQYF. The CDR3 region has the DNA TGTGCCAGCACCAGAAAAGAGGGCTACGAGCAGTACTTC.